The present TCR beta chain was sequenced within a study of high-grade serous ovarian cancer treatment subgroups. Study overall: On average, 14,192 reads and 7,494 unique TCR beta rearrangements were obtained per sample.

Tumor samples were taken before definitive surgery or chemotherapy. Here immunoSEQ multiplex PCR was the method, and the copy in TCRdb shows in-frame clones only, minus some. The sample contains approximately 6,600 clones, 75% to 85% of which appear only once. Study conclusions and caveats: Same-patient tumor repertoires overlapped at about 0.11 to 0.8; different patients barely overlapped. The analyses considered CDR3 and ignored CDR1 and CDR2.

As for this clone: Antigen specificity is unknown.

The CDR3 runs 13 residues. V was trimmed by 7 bases and J by 5 bases, leaving 14 bases between them. Germline V gene lookup returns CDR1 MNHEY and CDR2 SMNVEV (reference sequence). The sequenced sample consisted of tumor tissue. The chain employs TRBV27 and TRBJ1-1; the D gene is possibly TRBD1 (6 bases). The sequence came from a human donor with high-grade serous ovarian cancer. The CDR3 nucleotides are TGTGCCAGCAAGAACAGGGCGAGGACTGAAGCTTTCTTT. Residues: CASKNRARTEAFF.